This T cell receptor (beta chain) appears in the sequencing data of a study of human T cells and chemical hapten exposure. As for the study in general: Skin on the upper inner arm, roughly 2 cm by roughly 2 cm in size, was sensitized with 2% DPC. In the roughly 25-week study, patients were dosed weekly with diphenylcyclopropenone on the scalp throughout.

There are many counts of this clonotype. Unmatched junction bases numbered 1, after V lost 1 base and J lost 4 bases. CDR1 SGHTS and CDR2 YDEGEE come from the germline V gene. The CDR3 has 14 amino acids. A single record per CDR3 protein comes from TCRdb applying MiXCR to the RACE reads. The sample has some 79,000 distinct CDR3 sequences; 8.5% to 12% are singletons. As to time point: patch test 2, 6 weeks after DPC sensitization. Treatment reported: therapeutic diphenylcyclopropenone sensitization with weekly scalp DPC. Alopecia patients deemed DPC-suitable, aged 18 to 70, excluding pregnancy. This clonotype was sampled from a woman aged 45 to 65 with alopecia areata. Some clones in this sample may be carry-over from other donors' samples. The material sequenced was whole blood, taken in connection with sensitization to the hapten diphenylcyclopropenone (DPC). The genes are TRBV5-8 and TRBJ1-5; TRBD1 matches at 8 bases. CDR3: CASSLRTGNQPQHF. In DNA form, the CDR3 reads TGTGCCAGCAGCTTGCGGACAGGGAATCAGCCCCAGCATTTT.